Listed below are T cell receptor beta chains from one sample, sequenced in a study of blood T cell repertoires in COVID-19. Method: immunoSEQ multiplex PCR; TCRdb's copy keeps in-frame clones and lacks some. The data contain about 66,000 clones, around 92% of them singletons. Input material: peripheral blood. The origin of the receptors is a man aged 55 to 70 with acute or convalescent COVID-19. Both conserved end residues are part of each CDR3. A D gene is named only where the DNA matches it firmly. The listing skips clone size in some rows; elsewhere it reads once, few, many or a size class.

clone size: NA; J gene: TRBJ2-7; V gene: TRBV5-1; D gene: TRBD2; CDR3 DNA: TGCGCCAGCAGCTTGTTGACTAGCGGGCAGGGGGAGCAGTACTTC; CDR3 protein: CASSLLTSGQGEQYF
clone size: NA; J gene: TRBJ1-1; V gene: TRBV3-1/TRBV3-2; D gene: NA; CDR3 DNA: TGTGCCAGCAACTCCGTGGGGGCGAACACTGAAGCTTTCTTT; CDR3 protein: CASNSVGANTEAFF
clone size: NA; J gene: TRBJ1-5; V gene: TRBV27; D gene: TRBD1; CDR3 DNA: TGTGCCAGCGACAAACAGGGGTCGGGTCAGCCCCAGCATTTT; CDR3 protein: CASDKQGSGQPQHF
clone size: NA; J gene: TRBJ1-2; V gene: TRBV27; D gene: TRBD1; CDR3 DNA: TGTGCCAGCAGCCGAGACAGGGGGTATGGCTACACCTTC; CDR3 protein: CASSRDRGYGYTF
clone size: NA; J gene: TRBJ2-7; V gene: TRBV21-1; D gene: NA; CDR3 DNA: TGTGCCAGCAGCAAAGAGGGAGACCTCCCCTACGAGCAGTACTTC; CDR3 protein: CASSKEGDLPYEQYF
clone size: NA; J gene: TRBJ2-7; V gene: TRBV24-1; D gene: NA; CDR3 DNA: TGTGCCACCAGTGACCCGACAGGTGGGCAGTACTTC; CDR3 protein: CATSDPTGGQYF
clone size: NA; J gene: TRBJ1-5; V gene: TRBV6-1; D gene: TRBD1; CDR3 DNA: TGTGCCAGCAGTGACCCGGGACAGCCTAGCAATCAGCCCCAGCATTTT; CDR3 protein: CASSDPGQPSNQPQHF
clone size: few; J gene: TRBJ2-6; V gene: TRBV28; D gene: NA; CDR3 DNA: TGTGCCAGCAGTTTGACGGAGAGCTCTGGGGCCAACGTCCTGACTTTC; CDR3 protein: CASSLTESSGANVLTF
clone size: once; J gene: TRBJ1-3; V gene: TRBV7-8; D gene: NA; CDR3 DNA: TGTGCCAGCAGCGGGGCTGGCTCTGGAAACACCATATATTTT; CDR3 protein: CASSGAGSGNTIYF
clone size: once; J gene: TRBJ1-2; V gene: TRBV29-1; D gene: NA; CDR3 DNA: TGCAGCGTTGCTCAGGGATATGGCTACACCTTC; CDR3 protein: CSVAQGYGYTF
clone size: NA; J gene: TRBJ2-7; V gene: TRBV18; D gene: NA; CDR3 DNA: TGTGCCAGCTCACCACGTCCAGGTCGCGAGCAGTACTTC; CDR3 protein: CASSPRPGREQYF
clone size: medium-sized; J gene: TRBJ2-7; V gene: TRBV7-9; D gene: NA; CDR3 DNA: TGTGCCAGCAGCTTAGAAGGGGGACCTCAGTACTTC; CDR3 protein: CASSLEGGPQYF
clone size: few; J gene: TRBJ2-3; V gene: TRBV3-1/TRBV3-2; D gene: TRBD2; CDR3 DNA: TGTGCCAGCAGCCAAGAAAGGACTAGCGGCACAGATACGCAGTATTTT; CDR3 protein: CASSQERTSGTDTQYF
clone size: NA; J gene: TRBJ2-1; V gene: TRBV6-1; D gene: TRBD1; CDR3 DNA: TGTGCCAGCAGTGTACTCCCGGGACAGGGATTCGGTGAGCAGTTCTTC; CDR3 protein: CASSVLPGQGFGEQFF
clone size: NA; J gene: TRBJ2-1; V gene: TRBV4-1; D gene: TRBD2; CDR3 DNA: TGCGCCAGCAGCCAGGGACTAGCGGGGGGGCCTTACAATGAGCAGTTCTTC; CDR3 protein: CASSQGLAGGPYNEQFF
clone size: once; J gene: TRBJ1-3; V gene: TRBV5-1; D gene: NA; CDR3 DNA: TGCGCCAGCAGCTCGGGGGTCCTCTCTGGAAACACCATATATTTT; CDR3 protein: CASSSGVLSGNTIYF
clone size: NA; J gene: TRBJ1-1; V gene: TRBV5-1; D gene: TRBD1; CDR3 DNA: TGCGCCAGCAGCTTCACCGGGACAGGGCTCATGAACACTGAAGCTTTCTTT; CDR3 protein: CASSFTGTGLMNTEAFF
clone size: few; J gene: TRBJ2-7; V gene: TRBV27; D gene: NA; CDR3 DNA: TGTGCCAGCAGACTTGGGACATATATCGTCCTCCAGCAGTACTTC; CDR3 protein: CASRLGTYIVLQQYF
clone size: NA; J gene: TRBJ2-5; V gene: TRBV7-9; D gene: NA; CDR3 DNA: TGTGCCAGCAGCCATCAATTGGGCAGACAAGAGACCCAGTACTTC; CDR3 protein: CASSHQLGRQETQYF
clone size: NA; J gene: TRBJ1-1; V gene: TRBV2; D gene: NA; CDR3 DNA: TGTGCCAGCAGAGCGGACTTGAACACTGAAGCTTTCTTT; CDR3 protein: CASRADLNTEAFF
clone size: NA; J gene: TRBJ2-1; V gene: TRBV18; D gene: NA; CDR3 DNA: TGTGCCAGCTCACCGGCCGGGACTCAAAGGCACGATGAGCAGTTCTTC; CDR3 protein: CASSPAGTQRHDEQFF
clone size: NA; J gene: TRBJ1-2; V gene: TRBV3-1/TRBV3-2; D gene: NA; CDR3 DNA: TGTGCCAGCAGCCCTTCGGACAGAGCTAACTATGGCTACACCTTC; CDR3 protein: CASSPSDRANYGYTF
clone size: NA; J gene: TRBJ1-5; V gene: TRBV19; D gene: TRBD1; CDR3 DNA: TGTGCCAGTAGTGCCCGACAGGGGTATAGCAATCAGCCCCAGCATTTT; CDR3 protein: CASSARQGYSNQPQHF
clone size: NA; J gene: TRBJ1-1; V gene: TRBV24-1; D gene: NA; CDR3 DNA: TGTGCCACCAGTGATTTGCAGTGTAGGCAGGGGCCGCGCTTCCCTATGAACACTGAAGCTTTCTTT; CDR3 protein: CATSDLQCRQGPRFPMNTEAFF
clone size: NA; J gene: TRBJ1-1; V gene: TRBV3-1/TRBV3-2; D gene: TRBD1; CDR3 DNA: TGTGCCAGCAGCCAAGAGGGGACAGGGTTCATGAACACTGAAGCTTTCTTT; CDR3 protein: CASSQEGTGFMNTEAFF
clone size: NA; J gene: TRBJ2-3; V gene: TRBV29-1; D gene: NA; CDR3 DNA: TGCAGCGTTGCTAGAGAAGGGGTGGATACGCAGTATTTT; CDR3 protein: CSVAREGVDTQYF
clone size: NA; J gene: TRBJ2-3; V gene: TRBV11-1; D gene: NA; CDR3 DNA: TGTGCCAGCAGCTCCCTACTTTCTTCAGATACGCAGTATTTT; CDR3 protein: CASSSLLSSDTQYF
clone size: NA; J gene: TRBJ1-2; V gene: TRBV27; D gene: TRBD1; CDR3 DNA: TGTGCCAGCAGTTTAGACAGGGGTGGCTATGGCTACACCTTC; CDR3 protein: CASSLDRGGYGYTF
clone size: NA; J gene: TRBJ1-1; V gene: TRBV19; D gene: NA; CDR3 DNA: TGTGCCAGTAGTATTTCGGGAGAAAGGACTGAAGCTTTCTTT; CDR3 protein: CASSISGERTEAFF
clone size: NA; J gene: TRBJ1-2; V gene: TRBV9; D gene: NA; CDR3 DNA: TGTGCCAGCAGCGCAGACAGATTAGCTAACTATGGCTACACCTTC; CDR3 protein: CASSADRLANYGYTF
clone size: once; J gene: TRBJ1-2; V gene: TRBV24-1; D gene: TRBD1; CDR3 DNA: TGTGCCACCAGTGATCGTACAGGGGTTCACTATGGCTACACCTTC; CDR3 protein: CATSDRTGVHYGYTF
clone size: NA; J gene: TRBJ2-2; V gene: TRBV3-1/TRBV3-2; D gene: NA; CDR3 DNA: TGTGCCAGCAGCTACCCAGGGGAGACTACCGGGGAGCTGTTTTTT; CDR3 protein: CASSYPGETTGELFF
clone size: few; J gene: TRBJ2-7; V gene: TRBV7-2; D gene: NA; CDR3 DNA: TGTGCCAGCAGCTTCTCGACAGGGCGGGGATCTTACGAGCAGTACTTC; CDR3 protein: CASSFSTGRGSYEQYF
clone size: NA; J gene: TRBJ1-6; V gene: TRBV19; D gene: NA; CDR3 DNA: TGTGCCAGTAGCCTCTTACAGGGCAGCTCCTATAATTCACCCCTCCACTTT; CDR3 protein: CASSLLQGSSYNSPLHF
clone size: NA; J gene: TRBJ1-2; V gene: TRBV6-6; D gene: NA; CDR3 DNA: TGTGCCAGTTCCTCGGATGGCTACACCTTC; CDR3 protein: CASSSDGYTF
clone size: few; J gene: TRBJ1-5; V gene: TRBV15; D gene: TRBD1; CDR3 DNA: TGTGCCACCAGCCCCCGCCTCGGACAGGGGGGACAGCCCCAGCATTTT; CDR3 protein: CATSPRLGQGGQPQHF
clone size: once; J gene: TRBJ1-1; V gene: TRBV19; D gene: TRBD1; CDR3 DNA: TGTGCCAGTAGTCCGAGACAGGGGACCGACACTGAAGCTTTCTTT; CDR3 protein: CASSPRQGTDTEAFF
clone size: NA; J gene: TRBJ1-1; V gene: TRBV29-1; D gene: NA; CDR3 DNA: TGCAGCGAAAAGAGGACTGAAGCTTTCTTT; CDR3 protein: CSEKRTEAFF
clone size: NA; J gene: TRBJ1-1; V gene: TRBV19; D gene: NA; CDR3 DNA: TGTGCCAGTAGTATCGAGGTGCGGGAAGCTTTCTTT; CDR3 protein: CASSIEVREAFF
clone size: once; J gene: TRBJ1-2; V gene: TRBV7-2; D gene: TRBD1; CDR3 DNA: TGTGCCAGCAGCCCCCCACGACAGGGTACAGGCTACACCTTC; CDR3 protein: CASSPPRQGTGYTF
clone size: NA; J gene: TRBJ1-6; V gene: TRBV2; D gene: TRBD1; CDR3 DNA: TGTGCCAGCAGTGAGTGGGGACAGGGGGGATCACCCCTCCACTTT; CDR3 protein: CASSEWGQGGSPLHF
clone size: NA; J gene: TRBJ1-2; V gene: TRBV6-1; D gene: NA; CDR3 DNA: TGTGCCAGCAGTGAAGACCCCCACCTAGGCTACACCTTC; CDR3 protein: CASSEDPHLGYTF
clone size: NA; J gene: TRBJ1-5; V gene: TRBV5-6; D gene: NA; CDR3 DNA: TGTGCCAGCAGCTTGTCAGGAAATCAGCCCCAGCATTTT; CDR3 protein: CASSLSGNQPQHF
clone size: NA; J gene: TRBJ1-4; V gene: TRBV3-1/TRBV3-2; D gene: NA; CDR3 DNA: TGTGCCAGCAGCCAAACAGTGAATAATGAAAAACTGTTTTTT; CDR3 protein: CASSQTVNNEKLFF
clone size: NA; J gene: TRBJ1-1; V gene: TRBV7-2; D gene: NA; CDR3 DNA: TGTGCCAGCACCCTTTGGGCGGGGGGGACTGAAGCTTTCTTT; CDR3 protein: CASTLWAGGTEAFF
clone size: NA; J gene: TRBJ2-3; V gene: TRBV5-6; D gene: TRBD2; CDR3 DNA: TGTGCCAGCAGCTCTAGCGGGGGCCTCAGGAGCACAGATACGCAGTATTTT; CDR3 protein: CASSSSGGLRSTDTQYF
clone size: once; J gene: TRBJ1-3; V gene: TRBV2; D gene: NA; CDR3 DNA: TGTGCCAGCAGTGGTCTCGCCCCTAGTACCGCCATATATTTT; CDR3 protein: CASSGLAPSTAIYF
clone size: NA; J gene: TRBJ1-2; V gene: TRBV28; D gene: TRBD1; CDR3 DNA: TGTGCCAGCAGTAAAGCCGGGACAGGGACTCATATTTATGGCTACACCTTC; CDR3 protein: CASSKAGTGTHIYGYTF
clone size: NA; J gene: TRBJ1-3; V gene: TRBV13; D gene: NA; CDR3 DNA: TGTGCCAGCAGCTTTGCATACAGCGGAAACACCATATATTTT; CDR3 protein: CASSFAYSGNTIYF
clone size: NA; J gene: TRBJ1-1; V gene: TRBV3-1/TRBV3-2; D gene: TRBD1; CDR3 DNA: TGTGCCAGCAGCCAAGCGGGGACAGACACTGAAGCTTTCTTT; CDR3 protein: CASSQAGTDTEAFF
clone size: few; J gene: TRBJ2-2; V gene: TRBV14; D gene: NA; CDR3 DNA: TGTGCCAGCAGCCTGCGACTAACAGGGACCGGGGAGCTGTTTTTT; CDR3 protein: CASSLRLTGTGELFF
clone size: NA; J gene: TRBJ1-3; V gene: TRBV9; D gene: NA; CDR3 DNA: TGTGCCAGCAGCCCCGTGGGGGGGGCGTATTATGGAAACACCATATATTTT; CDR3 protein: CASSPVGGAYYGNTIYF
clone size: NA; J gene: TRBJ1-5; V gene: TRBV3-1/TRBV3-2; D gene: NA; CDR3 DNA: TGTGCCAGCAGCCGGAGCACGGGGGGCAATCAGCCCCAGCATTTT; CDR3 protein: CASSRSTGGNQPQHF
clone size: NA; J gene: TRBJ1-1; V gene: TRBV6-6; D gene: TRBD1; CDR3 DNA: TGTGCCAGCACTTTCACAGGGGCCCTTTCGGAAGCTTTCTTT; CDR3 protein: CASTFTGALSEAFF
clone size: once; J gene: TRBJ1-5; V gene: TRBV27; D gene: NA; CDR3 DNA: TGTGCCAGCAGTTCCGGACAGTACAATCAGCCCCAGCATTTT; CDR3 protein: CASSSGQYNQPQHF
clone size: NA; J gene: TRBJ1-1; V gene: TRBV9; D gene: NA; CDR3 DNA: TGTGCCAGCAGCGTAGTACCAGGTCTTGACACTGAAGCTTTCTTT; CDR3 protein: CASSVVPGLDTEAFF
clone size: NA; J gene: TRBJ2-7; V gene: TRBV5-1; D gene: NA; CDR3 DNA: TGCGCCAGCAGTTTCAGGGGATGGGACGAGCAGTACTTC; CDR3 protein: CASSFRGWDEQYF
clone size: NA; J gene: TRBJ1-1; V gene: TRBV11-2; D gene: NA; CDR3 DNA: TGTGCCAGCAGCCCCGAGGGAGGCACTGAAGCTTTCTTT; CDR3 protein: CASSPEGGTEAFF
clone size: NA; J gene: TRBJ1-5; V gene: TRBV19; D gene: NA; CDR3 DNA: TGTGTCGTGGGTGGCCCCGAGGAGGGTCAGCCCCAGCATTTT; CDR3 protein: CVVGGPEEGQPQHF